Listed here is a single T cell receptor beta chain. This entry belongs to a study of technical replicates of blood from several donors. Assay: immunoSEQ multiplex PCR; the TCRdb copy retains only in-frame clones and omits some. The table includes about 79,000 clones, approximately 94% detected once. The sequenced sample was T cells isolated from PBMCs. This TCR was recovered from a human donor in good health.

The CDR3 nucleotides read TGTGCCAGCTCAGACTACCCGGGACTAGAGAACACCGGGGAGCTGTTTTTT. Translated, it gives CASSDYPGLENTGELFF. The V gene is TRBV18, the J gene TRBJ2-2, with 8 bases fitting TRBD2. Germline CDR1 KGHSH, CDR2 LQKENI. This CDR3 has 17 residues. With 5 bases clipped from V and 1 base from J, the junction kept 9 bases outside the gene matches.